This TCR beta chain derives from a study of cytomegalovirus exposure and HLA in healthy donors. Study-level background: The Caucasian-associated ancestry cluster held roughly 78% of over 350 genotyped donors. Notes on the study in general: Productive status was seen about 90% or about 30% of the time for most TCR beta V segments in an earlier analysis.

To note about this clone: Its target is not known.

The germline V gene encodes CDR1 SQVTM and CDR2 ANQGSEA. The length of the CDR3 is 13 residues. V lost 4 bases to trimming and J lost 6 bases; unmatched junction nucleotides: 5. The study ran its PCR with 60 Vbeta and 13 Jbeta primers. Sequencing used immunoSEQ multiplex PCR; TCRdb keeps in-frame clones, though not all of them. The table records around 150,000 clones, approximately 80% of them present only once. The genes are TRBV29-1 and TRBJ2-2; 7 bases match TRBD1. The TCR comes from a man aged 25 to 40 in good health and CMV-seropositive. Sequencing was performed on PBMCs. The CDR3 bases are TGCAGCGTTGGACCCACAGGGGCCGGGGAGCTGTTTTTT. The encoded protein is CSVGPTGAGELFF.